This TCR beta chain comes out of a study of T cells after yellow fever vaccination. CDR3 length: 14 amino acids. Germline CDR1 and CDR2: SGHRS and YFSETQ. Trimming removed 4 bases at V and 5 bases at J, with 12 bases between. This clonotype was detected many times. Its antigen is not identified. Study observations and caveats: Most clones from primary vaccination were detected again post-booster (roughly 96% CD4, around 90% CD8).

TCRdb independently ran MiXCR on the 5' RACE reads; one entry per CDR3 protein. The profile shows more than 95,000 distinct CDR3 sequences, nearly 7.5% of them singletons. The sample here was CD4+ T cells sorted from PBMCs, taken around 10 days after the first yellow fever vaccination. This chain joins TRBV5-1 and TRBJ1-4; D is unresolved. The TCR originated in a man aged 18 to 30 who received the YFV17D yellow fever vaccine. CDR3 amino acids: CASSIRHGNEKLFF. The DNA for the CDR3 is TGCGCCAGCAGCATCAGACACGGGAATGAAAAACTGTTTTTT.